This T cell receptor beta chain stems from a study of response to subunit inactivated influenza vaccine. With respect to this clonotype: What it binds is unknown.

MiXCR, applied by TCRdb to the RT-PCR reads, yields one record per CDR3 protein. The table records 700,000 to 900,000 distinct CDR3 sequences, approximately 21% of them present only once. Findings and limits, study-wide: T cells newly recruited by each seasonal influenza vaccination are few, the authors suggested.

The starting material was PBMCs from blood, obtained less than 6 days after vaccination. The clonotype originates from a man aged 50 or older who received an inactivated influenza vaccine.

CDR3 protein: CASSLQSNEKLFF. Written as DNA, the CDR3 is TGTGCCAGCAGCTTACAGTCTAATGAAAAACTGTTTTTT. This chain uses TRBV7-9 with TRBJ1-4, with D hard to call. The CDR3 covers 13 residues. Germline values: CDR1 SEHNR, CDR2 FQNEAQ (reference sequence). V was cut by 2 bases and J by 3 bases, with 4 bases left in between.